This T cell receptor beta chain was profiled in a study of blood T cell dynamics during melanoma immunotherapy. Looking at the study overall: Metastatic melanoma patients received first-line pembrolizumab or nivolumab plus ipilimumab.

General study findings and limits: Clones driving repertoire changes may be melanoma-specific or general immune activation.

Time point of the sample: pre-treatment baseline. Response was assessed by RECIST 1.1 at 12 weeks, except a couple of rapid progressors. The length of the CDR3 is 13 residues. Germline CDR1 reads SNHLY; CDR2 reads FYNNEI. Each bulk PBMC sample had 300 to 400 ng DNA loaded. Sequencing used immunoSEQ multiplex PCR; TCRdb keeps in-frame clones, though not all of them. The table shows 15,000 to 20,000 clones, with more than 85% occurring only once. On this clone itself: Its antigen remains unknown.

This material consisted of blood, taken from a patient treated with checkpoint blockade. The source is a human donor with melanoma. V gene TRBV2 combines with J gene TRBJ2-5; 9 bases map to TRBD1. The J call may be mistaken, given a closer DNA end match to TRBJ2-7. Here the CDR3 reads CASTGTGNYEQYF. The CDR3 DNA follows: TGTGCCAGCACCGGGACAGGGAACTACGAGCAGTACTTC.